This TCR beta chain was sequenced in a study of T-cell memory formation after mild COVID-19. TCRdb reprocessed the 5' RACE reads via MiXCR and lists one record per CDR3 protein. The repertoire consists of about half a million distinct CDR3 sequences, with about 18% occurring once and the leading ten covering 10% to 15%. The V end was cut by 2 bases, the J end by 6 bases, with 8 bases between. CDR1 and CDR2 (germline): SGHVS, FQNEAQ. CDR3 length equals 13 residues. This clonotype occurred a few times. Its antigen is unknown. Study-wide results and caveats: Several responding clones turned up in pre-infection memory, indicating that cross-reactive memory may have taken part. The CD4+ clones that contracted clustered mainly within CM and EM, and the CD8+ clones concentrated in EMRA. Clones shrinking from day 15 to 85 showed even CD4/CD8 mixes; later expanders tilted CD4+.

V and J are TRBV7-8 and TRBJ2-1; no firm D call. Sequencing input: PBMCs or a T cell subset sorted from them (not recorded which). The TCR originated in an adult woman who had mild COVID-19 (a few samples of this study predate the infection). Cell type and time point are not known. The CDR3 here is CASSLTRFNEQFF. Written as DNA, the CDR3 is TGTGCCAGCAGCTTAACAAGGTTCAATGAGCAGTTCTTC. The full variable domain, with the rest looked up from reference TRBV7-8 and TRBJ2-1, is GAGVSQSPRYKVAKRGQDVALRCDPISGHVSLFWYQQALGQGPEFLTYFQNEAQLDKSGLPSDRFFAERPEGSVSTLKIQRTQQEDSAVYLCASSLTRFNEQFFGPGTRLTVL.